Detailed here is one T cell receptor (beta chain). With a J-beta primer mix and a sample-barcoded 5' primer, a second PCR ran 7 to 11 cycles. TCRdb reprocessed the 5' RACE reads via MiXCR and lists one record per CDR3 protein. Counted here are about a million distinct CDR3 sequences, under 40% occurring once; the ten biggest clones make up approximately 14%. The sample is drawn from a study of blood T cells in healthy people across ages. Trimming pared 1 base from V and 4 bases from J, leaving 7 bases between. Germline V lookup: CDR1 LGHDT, CDR2 YNNKEL (reference sequence). This CDR3 region has 13 residues.

This TCR was recovered from a man between 18 and 29 years old in good health. The sample comprised blood. The gene calls are TRBV3-1 and TRBJ1-1, with a tentative D call TRBD1 (5 bases). CDR3 sequence reads: CASSQVRGTEAFF. CDR3 coding DNA: TGTGCCAGCAGCCAAGTAAGGGGCACTGAAGCTTTCTTT.